Presented here are 23 T cell receptor beta chains from one specimen sequenced in a study of T cell repertoires in cytomegalovirus infection. From the reads, TCRdb called clonotypes with MiXCR, one entry per CDR3 protein. The table records about 480,000 distinct CDR3 sequences, about 33% of them present only once. Which antigens these TCRs recognize remains unknown. Specimen: cultured PBMCs, collected from culture after CMV antigen stimulation. These receptors were obtained from a human donor in good health (CMV status not recorded). Some clones in this sample may be carry-over from other donors' samples.

This chain connects TRBV12-3 or TRBV12-4 to TRBJ2-5; the match to TRBD2 covers 10 bases. This CDR3 contains 16 residues. V lost 4 bases and J lost 7; bases outside the gene matches: 12. The CDR3 sequence is CASSYGSGRFRGTQYF. Written as DNA, the CDR3 is TGTGCCAGCAGTTACGGTAGCGGGAGGTTTCGAGGGACCCAGTACTTC.

This clonotype has a handful of counts. CDR3 coding DNA: TGTGCCACCAGTGACCAATCTAGCGGAGCCAAAAACATTCAGTACTTC. It specifies CATSDQSSGAKNIQYF. The chain recombines TRBV24-1 with TRBJ2-4, with 7 bases aligning to TRBD2. Looked up from germline, CDR1 is KGHDR and CDR2 is SFDVKD. V gave up 4 bases and J gave up 0 bases; unmatched junction bases: 5. CDR3 length: 16 residues.

The rearrangement links TRBV27 to TRBJ2-2; TRBD2 agrees at 7 bases. Germline lookup yields CDR1 MNHEY and CDR2 SMNVEV (reference sequence). The CDR3 consists of 17 residues. The V gene end was trimmed by 7 bases and the J gene end by 1 base; junction bases not matched to a gene: 12. The CDR3 sequence: CASIIVAGTKNTGELFF. The CDR3 DNA reads TGTGCCAGCATTATCGTCGCCGGGACTAAGAACACCGGGGAGCTGTTTTTT.

The genes are TRBV5-1 and TRBJ2-5; 10 bases agree with TRBD2. CDR1 and CDR2 from the germline V gene are SGHRS and YFSETQ. The CDR3 consists of 16 residues. J lost 4 bases, V lost 0 bases, and 6 bases had no gene match. DNA of the CDR3: TGCGCCAGCAGCTTGGCCGCTAGCGGGAGAACAGAGACCCAGTACTTC. Translation: CASSLAASGRTETQYF.

In this sample, this clonotype turned up many times. The chain is built from TRBV19 and TRBJ1-2, with unresolved D. Germline CDR1 reads LNHDA; CDR2 reads SQIVND (reference sequence). The CDR3 consists of 13 residues. Trimming removed 5 bases from V and 3 bases from J, with 10 bases in between. The CDR3 loop reads CASSPRGDYGYTF. CDR3 in DNA: TGTGCCAGTAGTCCCAGAGGCGACTATGGCTACACCTTC.

The chain recombines TRBV6-1 with TRBJ2-7; TRBD1 aligns across 8 bases. The CDR3 sequence is 17 residues long. The V gene's germline CDR1 is MNHNS and CDR2 SASEGT. The V segment lost 0 bases and the J segment 5 bases; nucleotides outside the gene matches: 12. In DNA, the CDR3 is TGTGCCAGCAGTGAAGCCTGCCCTGGCAGGGGGCGTAACGAGCAGTACGTC. Residues: CASSEACPGRGRNEQYV.

The chain couples TRBV12-3 or TRBV12-4 to TRBJ2-3; D possibly matches TRBD1 or TRBD2 (5 bases each). The CDR3 has 15 amino acids. V lost 1 base, J lost 2 bases, and 10 bases lay in between. The CDR3 bases are TGTGCCAGCAGTTTAGAGGGGAGTAACACAGATACGCAGTATTTT. Translation gives CASSLEGSNTDTQYF.

V gene TRBV28 combines with J gene TRBJ1-5; 8 bases map to TRBD1. The V segment lost 2 bases and the J segment 3 bases; nucleotides outside the gene matches: 3. Germline V CDR1 and CDR2: MDHEN, SYDVKM. This CDR3 region has 15 residues. For the CDR3, the DNA is TGTGCCAGCAGTTTAGCAGGGGGCATCAATCAGCCCCAGCATTTT. Protein product: CASSLAGGINQPQHF.

This clonotype was observed once. The chain joins TRBV7-6 to TRBJ1-4; D uncertain. V was cut by 5 bases and J by 6 bases, with 10 bases left in between. The CDR3 length is 13 residues. Germline loops: CDR1 SGHVS, CDR2 FNYEAQ. In nucleotides, the CDR3 is TGTGCCAGCAGCGTTGAGAATGATGAAAAACTGTTTTTT. Translating gives CASSVENDEKLFF.

The CDR3 nucleotides read TGTGCCAGCAGCTCCGGGACTAGCGGGAGGGGGGAGCAGTACGTC. Protein product: CASSSGTSGRGEQYV. The J gene is TRBJ2-7, the V gene TRBV7-4; the match to TRBD2 covers 16 bases. With V trimmed by 4 bases and J by 7 bases, 4 bases remained unmatched. This CDR3 has 15 residues. Germline V gene lookup returns CDR1 SGHVT and CDR2 SQSDAQ.

The chain combines TRBV29-1 with TRBJ2-5, with a possible D match to TRBD1 (5 bases). The germline CDR1 and CDR2 sequences are SQVTM and ANQGSEA. The CDR3 is 13 amino acids. V lost 5 bases to trimming and J lost 2 bases, with 12 bases between them. The CDR3 here is CSVPRTYQETQYF. CDR3 DNA sequence: TGCAGCGTTCCTCGGACATATCAAGAGACCCAGTACTTC.

This clonotype showed up just a few times. The chain carries TRBV7-6 and TRBJ2-5; D is perhaps TRBD2 (5 bases). This CDR3 is 14 amino acids long. Trimming removed 5 bases at V and 5 bases at J, with 15 bases between. The V gene's germline CDR1 is SGHVS and CDR2 FNYEAQ. Here the CDR3 DNA reads TGTGCCAGCAGCGCCGGACCCCGAGGGGAGACCCAGTACTTC. Amino acids: CASSAGPRGETQYF.

The rearrangement links TRBV5-4 to TRBJ2-7; the D is unclear. There are 14 residues in the CDR3. Trimming removed 0 bases from V and 5 bases from J, with 12 bases in between. CDR1 SGHNT and CDR2 YYREEE come from the germline V gene (reference sequence). The DNA of the CDR3 is TGTGCCAGCAGCTTGGTTGGACGGGTAGACGAGCAGTACTTC. Its translation: CASSLVGRVDEQYF.

The V gene is TRBV12-3 or TRBV12-4, the J gene TRBJ1-3; D is uncertain. The CDR3 extends over 13 amino acids. The V gene lost 6 bases and the J gene lost 0 bases, with 6 bases spanning the gap. For the CDR3, the DNA is TGTGCCAGCAGGTGGGCCTCTGGAAACACCATATATTTT. This translates into CASRWASGNTIYF.

V is TRBV18 and J is TRBJ2-6; 11 bases line up with TRBD2. V lost 3 bases to trimming and J lost 1 base; unmatched junction nucleotides: 8. The CDR3 sequence is 19 residues long. The V gene's germline CDR1 is KGHSH and CDR2 LQKENI. Here the CDR3 reads CASSPVVAGGPSGANVLTF. The CDR3 DNA follows: TGTGCCAGCTCACCGGTAGTAGCGGGAGGGCCTTCTGGGGCCAACGTCCTGACTTTC.

This clonotype was seen more than once but under ten times. This chain uses TRBV10-2 with TRBJ2-3, with D uncertain. This CDR3 contains 11 residues. The germline CDR1 and CDR2 sequences are WSHSY and SAAADI. The ends were cut back, 7 bases at V and 0 bases at J, with 2 bases in the middle. The CDR3 reads CASNSTDTQYF. The CDR3 region has the DNA TGCGCCAGCAATAGCACAGATACGCAGTATTTT.

The rearrangement joins TRBV19 to TRBJ2-1; a possible D gene is TRBD2 (6 bases). The germline V and J ends were trimmed by 1 base and 10 bases, with 14 bases remaining between them. CDR3 length: 14 residues. The germline V gene has CDR1 LNHDA and CDR2 SQIVND (reference sequence). DNA of the CDR3: TGTGCCAGTAGTATAGGGCCCGGCGGGGCCGAGCAGTTCTTC. This gives the protein CASSIGPGGAEQFF.

CDR3 in amino acids: CASNGDYEQYF. Here the CDR3 DNA reads TGTGCCAGCAACGGGGACTACGAGCAGTACTTC. The chain joins TRBV2 to TRBJ2-7; possible D gene TRBD2, 5 bases. V was pared by 7 bases and J by 3 bases, with 7 bases between. Germline V gene lookup returns CDR1 SNHLY and CDR2 FYNNEI. This CDR3 is 11 amino acids long.

The chain couples TRBV15 to TRBJ2-7; unclear D gene. Germline assignment: CDR1 LNHNV and CDR2 YYDKDF (reference sequence). V was clipped by 0 bases and J by 0 bases, with 15 bases between them. This CDR3 contains 17 residues. The CDR3 sequence: CATSRDYGTQTSYEQYV. Here the CDR3 DNA reads TGTGCCACCAGCAGAGATTACGGCACCCAGACCTCCTACGAGCAGTACGTC.

As concerns this clonotype: This may stem from a read error, because a much larger clone lies one nucleotide away. The V gene is TRBV7-3, the J gene TRBJ2-6; unclear D gene. The CDR3 covers 15 residues. Germline-derived CDR1 and CDR2 are SGHTA and FQGTGA. V was pared by 6 bases and J by 3 bases, with 12 bases between. The CDR3: CASRPAVGGANVLTF. CDR3 nucleotide sequence: TGTGCCAGCAGACCCGCTGTGGGTGGGGCCAACGTCCTGACTTTC. Drawing the rest from reference TRBV7-3 and TRBJ2-6, the complete variable domain is GAGVSQTPSNKVTEKGKYVELRCDPISGHTALYWYRQSLGQGPEFLIYFQGTGAADDSGLPNDRFFAVRPEGSVSTLKIQRTERGDSAVYLCASRPAVGGANVLTFGAGSRLTVL.

The chain combines TRBV7-9 with TRBJ2-5; 9 nucleotides align to TRBD2. V shed 3 bases, J shed 4 bases, and the junction held 6 bases outside the gene matches. There are 15 residues in the CDR3. Germline values: CDR1 SEHNR, CDR2 FQNEAQ (reference sequence). Written as DNA, the CDR3 is TGTGCCAGCAGCTTTAGGCGGGAGGGCCCAGAGACCCAGTACTTC. Protein: CASSFRREGPETQYF.

This clonotype was counted ten times or more. This sequence joins TRBV2 and TRBJ2-3; 9 bases agree with TRBD2. Trimming at V came to 1 base and at J to 2 bases, leaving 4 bases not matched to a gene. Per germline, CDR1 SNHLY and CDR2 FYNNEI. The length of the CDR3 is 16 residues. DNA for the CDR3: TGTGCCAGCAGTGAAGGGGCGGGAGGGCCCACAGATACGCAGTATTTT. It encodes CASSEGAGGPTDTQYF.

The rearrangement uses TRBV27 and TRBJ2-1; no firm D call. Germline values: CDR1 MNHEY, CDR2 SMNVEV (reference sequence). V was clipped by 2 bases and J by 14 bases, with 10 bases between them. This CDR3 is built from 11 residues. The CDR3 reads CASSLGSSEFF. CDR3 DNA: TGTGCCAGCAGTTTAGGATCGTCGGAGTTCTTC.